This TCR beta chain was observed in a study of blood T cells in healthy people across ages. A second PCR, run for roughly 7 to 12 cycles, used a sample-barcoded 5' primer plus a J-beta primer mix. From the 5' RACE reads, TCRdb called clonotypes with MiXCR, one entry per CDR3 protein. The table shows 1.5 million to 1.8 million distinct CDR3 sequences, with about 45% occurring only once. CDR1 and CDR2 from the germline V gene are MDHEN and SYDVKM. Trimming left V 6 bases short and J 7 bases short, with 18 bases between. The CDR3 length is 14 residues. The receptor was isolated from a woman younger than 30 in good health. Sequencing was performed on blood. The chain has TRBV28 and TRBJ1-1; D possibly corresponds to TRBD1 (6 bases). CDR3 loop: CASRAGQISIEAFF. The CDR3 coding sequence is TGTGCCAGCAGGGCCGGACAGATAAGTATTGAAGCTTTCTTT. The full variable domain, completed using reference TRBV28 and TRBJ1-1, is DVKVTQSSRYLVKRTGEKVFLECVQDMDHENMFWYRQDPGLGLRLIYFSYDVKMKEKGDIPEGYSVSREKKERFSLILESASTNQTSMYLCASRAGQISIEAFFGQGTRLTVV.